A single T cell receptor (beta chain) is shown here with its context. V trimming: 5 bases; J trimming: 7 bases; junction bases outside the gene matches: 9. The CDR3 spans 14 residues. CDR1 ENHRY and CDR2 SYGVKD come from the germline V gene. Original processing methods: Quantification of nucleated cells was approximated via reference gene primer amplification. The table came from immunoSEQ multiplex PCR; TCRdb's copy has only in-frame clones and leaves some out. V, J and clone size were drawn from that table, and D and trimming were deduced from the DNA. The repertoire has around 92,000 clones, about 86% of them found once; the top ten carry under 15%. The sample belongs to a study of blood T cell repertoires in COVID-19. Across the whole study: Whether acute or convalescent, the COVID-19 samples came from the United States, Italy and Spain. T cells, B-cell-depleted T cells, or PBMCs supplied cDNA or gDNA.

The sequenced sample consisted of peripheral blood. The V call is TRBV10-3, the J call TRBJ1-2, with 8 bases aligning to TRBD1. The receptor comes from a woman aged 55-70 years in a cohort sampled during active or convalescent COVID-19. In DNA form, the CDR3 reads TGTGCCATCAGTAAACCGGGACAGGTTTCTGGCTACACCTTC. It encodes CAISKPGQVSGYTF.